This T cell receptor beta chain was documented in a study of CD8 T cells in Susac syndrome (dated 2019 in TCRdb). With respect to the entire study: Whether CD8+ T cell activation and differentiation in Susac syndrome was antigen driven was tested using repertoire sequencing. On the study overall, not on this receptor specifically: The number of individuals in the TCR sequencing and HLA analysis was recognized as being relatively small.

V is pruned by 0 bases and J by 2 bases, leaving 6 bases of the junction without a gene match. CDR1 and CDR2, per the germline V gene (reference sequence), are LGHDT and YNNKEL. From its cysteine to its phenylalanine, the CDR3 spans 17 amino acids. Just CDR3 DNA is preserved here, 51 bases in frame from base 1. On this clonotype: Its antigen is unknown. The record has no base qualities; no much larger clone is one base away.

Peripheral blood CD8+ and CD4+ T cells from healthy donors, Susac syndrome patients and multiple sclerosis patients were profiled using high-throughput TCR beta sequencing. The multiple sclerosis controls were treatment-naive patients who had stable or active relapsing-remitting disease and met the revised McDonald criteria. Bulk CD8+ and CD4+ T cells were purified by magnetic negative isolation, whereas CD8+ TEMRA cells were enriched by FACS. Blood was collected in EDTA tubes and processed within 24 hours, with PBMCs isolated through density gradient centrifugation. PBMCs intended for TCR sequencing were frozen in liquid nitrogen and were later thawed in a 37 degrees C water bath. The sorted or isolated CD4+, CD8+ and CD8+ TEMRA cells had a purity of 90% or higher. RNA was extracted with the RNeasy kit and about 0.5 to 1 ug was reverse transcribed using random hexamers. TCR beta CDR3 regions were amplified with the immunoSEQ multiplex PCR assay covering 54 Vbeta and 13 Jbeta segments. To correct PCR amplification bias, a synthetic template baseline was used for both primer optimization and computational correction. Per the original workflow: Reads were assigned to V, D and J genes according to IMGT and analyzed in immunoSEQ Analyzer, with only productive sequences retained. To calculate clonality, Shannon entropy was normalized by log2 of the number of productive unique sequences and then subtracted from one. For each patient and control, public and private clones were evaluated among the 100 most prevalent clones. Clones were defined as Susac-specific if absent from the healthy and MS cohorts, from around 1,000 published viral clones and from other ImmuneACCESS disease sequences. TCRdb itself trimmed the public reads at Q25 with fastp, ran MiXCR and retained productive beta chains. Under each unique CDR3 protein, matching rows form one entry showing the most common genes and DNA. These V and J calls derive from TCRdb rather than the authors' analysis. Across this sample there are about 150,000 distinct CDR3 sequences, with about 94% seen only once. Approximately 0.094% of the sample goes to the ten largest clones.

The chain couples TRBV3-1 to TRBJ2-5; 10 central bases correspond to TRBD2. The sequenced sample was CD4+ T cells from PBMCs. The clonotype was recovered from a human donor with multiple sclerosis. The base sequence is TGTGCCAGCAGCCAAGAGCGGGGAGCGGGAGGGCAAGAGACCCAGTACTTC. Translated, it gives CASSQERGAGGQETQYF.